Below are 4 T cell receptor beta chains sequenced from a single sample in a study of vaccination effects on CD4 cells after COVID-19 (dated by TCRdb to 2021 to 2024). Antigen specificity for these receptors is unknown. The method was the immunoSEQ multiplex PCR assay. This immuneACCESS table, as held by TCRdb, lists in-frame sequences with V and J called but not all clones. Of the missing ones, under half trace to an unresolved V gene in checked studies; the others have no known cause. This sample comprises 40,000 to 50,000 clones, approximately 77% of them detected only once. The top ten hold around 28% of the sample. In the ViraFEST assay, PBMC were stimulated with viral peptide pools, and antigen-specific CD4+ T cell clonotypes were then identified by expansion using TCR sequencing. After more than 9 days of culture, CD4+ T cells were isolated with the EasySep CD4+ T cell isolation kit. PCR-confirmed SARS-CoV-2 infection had occurred in convalescent patients between March and December 2020, before the Alpha, Beta and Delta variants emerged in the United States.

The sequences come from CD4+ T cells from PBMCs cultured with a peptide pool, collected before COVID-19 vaccination. The receptors were sampled from a human donor who had a prior SARS-CoV-2 infection.

V is TRBV9 and J is TRBJ1-5; D is uncertain. CDR3 length equals 13 residues. The germline CDR1 and CDR2 sequences are SGDLS and YYNGEE. Trimming took off 1 base at V and 2 bases at J, with 4 bases between the two ends. CDR3 sequence reads: CASSVSGNQPQHF. CDR3 nucleotide sequence: TGTGCCAGCAGCGTATCTGGCAATCAGCCCCAGCATTTT.

The V and J genes are TRBV6-5 and TRBJ1-1; perhaps TRBD1 as D (6 bases). This CDR3 spans 15 amino acids. Deletions cut 4 bases from V and 3 bases from J, with 15 bases between. Per the germline V gene, CDR1 is MNHEY and CDR2 is SVGAGI. The CDR3 sequence: CASSLYRAPDTEAFF. For the CDR3, the DNA is TGTGCCAGCAGTTTATACAGGGCCCCCGACACTGAAGCTTTCTTT.

This chain links TRBV4-1 with TRBJ2-5; 9 bases map to TRBD2. Germline assignment: CDR1 MGHRA and CDR2 YSYEKL. The V segment lost 4 bases and the J segment 2 bases; nucleotides outside the gene matches: 8. This CDR3 is 16 amino acids long. The CDR3 DNA reads TGCGCCAGCAGCCCTTTAGCGGGAGTCCATCAAGAGACCCAGTACTTC. Translating it yields CASSPLAGVHQETQYF.

In this sample, this clone turned up a few times. The rearrangement links TRBV7-8 to TRBJ2-1, with 8 bases lining up with TRBD2. Germline V CDR1 and CDR2: SGHVS, FQNEAQ. The CDR3 runs 15 residues. J gave up 6 bases and V 2 bases, and 6 bases lay outside the gene matches. As DNA, the CDR3 is TGTGCCAGCAGCTTACGGGAGGGCCCTCGCAATGAGCAGTTCTTC. It codes for CASSLREGPRNEQFF.